Each of the 20 T cell receptor beta chains below was sequenced from the same sample in a study of human T cells and chemical hapten exposure. Sample time point: patch test 2, 6 weeks after DPC sensitization. Regarding treatment: therapeutic diphenylcyclopropenone sensitization with weekly scalp DPC. TCRdb analysed the RACE reads with MiXCR anew, one entry per CDR3 protein. In the table there are around 360,000 distinct CDR3 sequences, nearly 6.5% of which are singletons. The specimen comprised whole blood, sampled in connection with sensitization to the hapten diphenylcyclopropenone (DPC). All receptors come from a woman aged 18 to 35 with alopecia areata. Some clones in this sample may be carry-over from other donors' samples.

This clonotype has a count of ten or more. This chain links TRBV29-1 with TRBJ1-1; no definite D call. The germline V gene has CDR1 SQVTM and CDR2 ANQGSEA. This CDR3 is 13 amino acids long. V lost 1 base and J lost 0, with 6 bases in between. The CDR3 loop reads CSVEGFMNTEAFF. Written as DNA, the CDR3 is TGCAGCGTTGAAGGATTCATGAACACTGAAGCTTTCTTT.

The V and J genes are TRBV12-3 or TRBV12-4 and TRBJ2-3; D is unclear. With 1 base removed from V and 4 bases from J, the gap between germline ends came to 9 bases. This CDR3 is 14 amino acids long. The chain's CDR3 is CASSLGLRADTQYF. The CDR3 DNA sequence: TGTGCCAGCAGTTTAGGTCTTCGCGCAGATACGCAGTATTTT.

This clonotype was observed a few times. A junction boundary mismatches the germline segment, possibly from a read error. The chain combines TRBV7-2 with TRBJ2-7; D possibly corresponds to TRBD2 (5 bases). The length of the CDR3 is 15 residues. CDR1 is SGHTA, CDR2 FQGNSA, per germline. The CDR3 here is CASSEQNTGDYQQYF. CDR3 DNA sequence: TGTGCCAGCAGCGAACAGAATACGGGCGACTACCAGCAGTACTTC.

This clonotype was detected many times. The rearrangement joins TRBV6-2 or TRBV6-3 to TRBJ2-1, with a weak D call TRBD2 (5 bases). The CDR3 extends over 14 amino acids. The germline gives CDR1 MNHEY, CDR2 SVGEGT. Trimming shortened V by 5 bases and J by 7 bases, and 15 bases separated the two germline ends. CDR3 DNA sequence: TGTGCCAGCAGTACAACGGACTTTTCAAATGAGCAGTTCTTC. The encoded protein is CASSTTDFSNEQFF.

A remark on this clonotype: Mismatch with germline at one junction end may stem from a read error. The genes are TRBV11-3 and TRBJ2-1; a weak D match, TRBD1 (5 bases). The CDR3 covers 13 residues. Germline CDR1 reads SGHNT; CDR2 reads YENEEA. CDR3 protein: CASILGRVYEQFF. For the CDR3, the DNA is TGTGCCAGCATCTTAGGCAGGGTGTATGAGCAGTTCTTC.

A remark on this clonotype: A junction boundary mismatches the germline segment, possibly from a read error. The CDR3 loop is CASSLAHRGLSRSYNSPPHF. The CDR3 DNA sequence: TGTGCCAGCAGTTTAGCCCACAGGGGTCTCTCCCGGTCCTATAATTCACCCCCCCACTTT. This chain joins TRBV27 and TRBJ1-6; TRBD1 matches at 7 bases. Germline CDR1 and CDR2: MNHEY and SMNVEV (reference sequence). The CDR3 runs 20 residues.

V usage is TRBV12-3 or TRBV12-4 and J usage is TRBJ1-1, with a possible D match to TRBD1 (6 bases). The CDR3 covers 14 residues. Trimming pared 3 bases from V and 4 bases from J, leaving 12 bases between. Here the CDR3 DNA reads TGTGCCAGCAGTTTCGGGGGGCAGATCACTGAAGCTTTCTTT. Amino acids: CASSFGGQITEAFF.

On this clonotype: A much larger clone differs by one base, so this may be a read error. The chain joins TRBV4-3 to TRBJ2-1, with no clear D. Per germline, CDR1 LGHNA and CDR2 YSLEER. The CDR3 is 14 residues long. CDR3 sequence reads: CASSQVREDNELFF. For the CDR3, the DNA is TGCGCCAGCAGCCAAGTAAGGGAAGACAATGAGCTGTTCTTC.

The sample holds a few counts of this clonotype. V and J are TRBV5-1 and TRBJ2-7; tentatively, D is TRBD2 (6 bases). Germline lookup yields CDR1 SGHRS and CDR2 YFSETQ. The V and J ends lost 4 bases and 1 base respectively, with 15 bases between them. This CDR3 is built from 15 residues. CDR3 bases: TGCGCCAGCAGCCCCGGAGGGACCGCTTCCTACGAGCAGTACTTC. Protein sequence: CASSPGGTASYEQYF.

There are many counts of this clonotype. The V gene is TRBV6-5, the J gene TRBJ1-5; tentatively, D is TRBD1 (5 bases). V was shortened by 6 bases and J by 5 bases, with 23 bases between the two germline ends. The CDR3 is made up of 17 amino acids. CDR1 MNHEY and CDR2 SVGAGI come from the germline V gene. This chain's CDR3 is CASSPLQGLRMDQPQHF. DNA for the CDR3: TGTGCCAGCAGCCCGTTGCAGGGTCTTCGGATGGATCAGCCCCAGCATTTT.

This clonotype was counted ten times or more. The chain carries TRBV27 and TRBJ2-2, with D tentatively TRBD1 (6 bases). The V gene's germline CDR1 is MNHEY and CDR2 SMNVEV (reference sequence). The CDR3 is 16 residues long. V was pared by 8 bases and J by 0 bases, with 16 bases between. CDR3 DNA sequence: TGTGCCAGCTCCCCTGGGGGCCCCGCGAACACCGGGGAGCTGTTTTTT. Translated, it gives CASSPGGPANTGELFF.

This clonotype was found a few times. The rearrangement links TRBV10-3 to TRBJ1-4; D not certain. V was trimmed by 6 bases and J by 7 bases, leaving 15 bases between them. Germline V lookup: CDR1 ENHRY, CDR2 SYGVKD. The length of the CDR3 is 14 residues. The CDR3 loop is CAISDPWRLEKLFF. CDR3 coding DNA: TGTGCCATCAGCGATCCATGGCGTCTTGAAAAACTGTTTTTT.

There are a few counts of this clonotype. The chain carries TRBV29-1 and TRBJ2-5, with D hard to call. The CDR3 covers 13 residues. Germline V lookup: CDR1 SQVTM, CDR2 ANQGSEA. Trimming removed 5 bases at V and 3 bases at J, with 13 bases between. CDR3 coding DNA: TGCAGCGTTTACGGTTCACCGGAAGAGACCCAGTACTTC. It is translated as CSVYGSPEETQYF. The whole variable domain, remainder taken from reference TRBV29-1 and TRBJ2-5, is SAVISQKPSRDICQRGTSLTIQCQVDSQVTMMFWYRQQPGQSLTLIATANQGSEATYESGFVIDKFPISRPNLTFSTLTVSNMSPEDSSIYLCSVYGSPEETQYFGPGTRLLVL.

J is TRBJ2-7 and V is TRBV7-2; TRBD1 matches 8 bases. This CDR3 is 19 amino acids long. Germline V gives CDR1 SGHTA, CDR2 FQGNSA. Germline trimming cut 4 bases from V and 0 bases from J; bases unmatched to any gene: 17. The CDR3 sequence is CASSYRIDERTGSSYEQYF. In DNA, the CDR3 is TGTGCCAGCAGCTACCGCATTGATGAGAGGACAGGGAGCTCCTACGAGCAGTACTTC.

V and J are TRBV27 and TRBJ2-5; TRBD1 aligns across 7 bases. Germline CDR1 and CDR2: MNHEY and SMNVEV (reference sequence). The CDR3 spans 16 residues. The V and J ends lost 5 bases and 1 base, in that order; junction bases with no gene match: 10. CDR3: CASSPRQGSIQETQYF. The CDR3 region has the DNA TGTGCCAGCAGTCCAAGACAGGGCAGTATCCAAGAGACCCAGTACTTC.

The rearrangement joins TRBV29-1 to TRBJ2-1; no clear D. Germline lookup yields CDR1 SQVTM and CDR2 ANQGSEA. This CDR3 region has 13 residues. Between the trimmed V and J ends, which lost 5 bases and 0 bases, there was a span of 8 bases. The CDR3, as DNA: TGCAGCGTTCCATCTAGCTCCTACAATGAGCAGTTCTTC. Translating it yields CSVPSSSYNEQFF.

The V and J genes are TRBV6-2 or TRBV6-3 and TRBJ2-2; maybe TRBD1 (5 bases). V lost 5 bases and J 0 bases, leaving 10 bases between the germline ends. This CDR3 comprises 15 residues. Germline V CDR1 and CDR2: MNHEY, SVGEGT. The CDR3 loop reads CASSGAQANTGELFF. CDR3 DNA: TGTGCCAGCAGTGGGGCACAGGCGAACACCGGGGAGCTGTTTTTT.

This chain joins TRBV7-8 and TRBJ2-1; TRBD2 is a possible D gene (6 bases). There are 12 residues in the CDR3. Between the trimmed V and J ends, which lost 5 bases and 10 bases, there was a span of 12 bases. From germline, CDR1 is SGHVS and CDR2 FQNEAQ. The CDR3 spells CASSATSPEQFF. CDR3 DNA: TGTGCCAGCAGCGCCACTAGCCCCGAGCAGTTCTTC.

Ten or more counts support this clonotype. The chain carries TRBV28 and TRBJ2-2, with D tentatively TRBD1 or TRBD2 (5 bases each). Germline V gives CDR1 MDHEN, CDR2 SYDVKM. The V and J ends lost 7 bases and 5 bases respectively, with 11 bases between them. This CDR3 region has 13 residues. CDR3 in DNA: TGTGCCAGCAAAGAGGGGCGAACCGGGGAGCTGTTTTTT. Translating it yields CASKEGRTGELFF.

This chain uses TRBV5-1 with TRBJ1-1, with D perhaps TRBD1 (6 bases). The length of the CDR3 is 15 residues. Trimming took 4 bases from V and 6 from J, leaving 19 bases between them. The germline CDR1 and CDR2 sequences are SGHRS and YFSETQ. CDR3 in DNA: TGCGCCAGCAGCAGGAGGACAGCTGGAACCTCTGAAGCTTTCTTT. It codes for CASSRRTAGTSEAFF.